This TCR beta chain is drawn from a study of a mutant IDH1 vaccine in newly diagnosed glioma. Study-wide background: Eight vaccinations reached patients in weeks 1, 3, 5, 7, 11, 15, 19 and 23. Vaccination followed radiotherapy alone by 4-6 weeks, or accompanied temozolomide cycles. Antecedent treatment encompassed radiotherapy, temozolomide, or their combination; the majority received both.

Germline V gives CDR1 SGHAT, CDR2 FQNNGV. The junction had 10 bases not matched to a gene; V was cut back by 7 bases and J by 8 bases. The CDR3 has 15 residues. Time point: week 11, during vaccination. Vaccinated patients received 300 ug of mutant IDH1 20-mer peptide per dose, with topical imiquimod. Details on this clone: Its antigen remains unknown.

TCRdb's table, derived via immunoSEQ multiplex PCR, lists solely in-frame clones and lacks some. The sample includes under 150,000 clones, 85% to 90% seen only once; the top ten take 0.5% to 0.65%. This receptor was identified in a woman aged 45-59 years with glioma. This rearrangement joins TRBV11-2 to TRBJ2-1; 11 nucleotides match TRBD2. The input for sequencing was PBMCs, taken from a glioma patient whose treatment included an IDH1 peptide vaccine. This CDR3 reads CASTRSGRAFHEQFF. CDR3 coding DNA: TGTGCCAGCACCCGTAGCGGGAGGGCCTTCCATGAGCAGTTCTTC.